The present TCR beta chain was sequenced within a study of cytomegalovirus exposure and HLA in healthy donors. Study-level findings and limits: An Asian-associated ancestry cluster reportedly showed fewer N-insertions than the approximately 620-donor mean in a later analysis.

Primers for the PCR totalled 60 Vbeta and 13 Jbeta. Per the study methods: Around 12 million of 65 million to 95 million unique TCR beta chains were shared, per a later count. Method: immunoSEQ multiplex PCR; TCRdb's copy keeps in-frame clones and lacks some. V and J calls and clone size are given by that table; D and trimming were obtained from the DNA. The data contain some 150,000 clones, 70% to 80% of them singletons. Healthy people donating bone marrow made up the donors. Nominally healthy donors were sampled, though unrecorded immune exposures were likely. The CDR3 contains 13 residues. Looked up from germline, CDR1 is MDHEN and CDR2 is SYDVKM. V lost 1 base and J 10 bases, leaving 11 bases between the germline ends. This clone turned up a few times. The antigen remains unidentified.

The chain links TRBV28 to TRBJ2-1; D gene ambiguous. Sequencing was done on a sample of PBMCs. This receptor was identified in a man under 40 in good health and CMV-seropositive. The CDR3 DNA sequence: TGTGCCAGCAGTTTATTATCCAGAGGCGAGCAGTTCTTC. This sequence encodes CASSLLSRGEQFF.